A single sample is the source of the 27 T cell receptor beta chains below, sequenced in a study of CD8+CD57+ T cells in acquired aplastic anemia. All patients picked for sequencing had shown, by flow cytometry, an expansion of CD8+CD57+ cells. TCR beta VDJ and CDR3 were profiled, and genomic DNA was the template. TCRdb used MiXCR to reprocess the reads, holding one entry per CDR3 protein. This table has under 200,000 distinct CDR3 sequences, around half appearing once. Sample: sorted CD4+, CD8+, or CD8+CD57+ T cells (not recorded which) from PBMCs. These receptors all stem from a human donor with aplastic anemia.

In its sample, this clonotype was seen a few times. A clone one base away is much larger, so this may be a read error. The CDR3 is CSARDGQGQGNAIYF. The CDR3, as DNA: TGCAGTGCTAGAGACGGACAGGGGCAAGGAAACGCCATATATTTT. V and J are TRBV20-1 and TRBJ1-3; 9 bases are a match to TRBD1. The germline CDR1 and CDR2 sequences are DFQATT and SNEGSKA (reference sequence). There are 15 residues in the CDR3.

Ten or more counts support this clonotype. The chain links TRBV13 to TRBJ2-7, with D perhaps TRBD1 (5 bases). The CDR3 contains 17 residues. Germline loops: CDR1 PRHDT, CDR2 FYEKMQ (reference sequence). V lost 5 bases, J lost 6 bases, and 26 bases lay in between. The CDR3: CASSHRLKTEAGAEQYF. The CDR3 region has the DNA TGTGCCAGCAGCCACCGACTCAAGACAGAGGCCGGCGCCGAGCAGTACTTC.

This clonotype was seen ten or more times. The chain is built from TRBV9 and TRBJ2-2; D remains ambiguous. The CDR3 consists of 12 residues. Germline CDR1 is SGDLS and CDR2 is YYNGEE. With 4 bases removed from V and 7 bases from J, the gap between germline ends came to 8 bases. The CDR3 sequence is CASSRLLGELFF. In DNA, the CDR3 is TGTGCCAGCAGCCGGCTTCTCGGGGAGCTGTTTTTT.

V is TRBV9 and J is TRBJ2-7, with 7 bases matching TRBD1. After removal of 2 bases from V and 4 bases from J, the junction contained 6 bases not matched to a gene. The length of the CDR3 is 14 residues. CDR1 is SGDLS, CDR2 YYNGEE, per germline. The CDR3 DNA is TGTGCCAGCAGCGTCGGTACAGGGGAATACGAGCAGTACTTC. It is translated as CASSVGTGEYEQYF.

This chain connects TRBV10-3 to TRBJ1-1, with 7 bases fitting TRBD1. This CDR3 region has 15 residues. V trimming: 6 bases; J trimming: 0 bases; junction bases outside the gene matches: 7. Per germline, CDR1 ENHRY and CDR2 SYGVKD. CDR3 bases: TGTGCCATCAGGGGGACAGTGTTCATGAACACTGAAGCTTTCTTT. Translated, it gives CAIRGTVFMNTEAFF.

The V gene is TRBV24-1, the J gene TRBJ2-3; 8 bases align to TRBD1. Losses at the gene ends were 4 bases for V and 1 base for J; bases not matched to a gene: 0. Germline CDR1 and CDR2: KGHDR and SFDVKD. CDR3 length: 14 residues. The CDR3 region has the DNA TGTGCCACCAGTGAGACAGGGGGCACAGATACGCAGTATTTT. Protein: CATSETGGTDTQYF.

This clonotype was found many times. This rearrangement joins TRBV6-1 to TRBJ2-7, with D maybe TRBD1 (5 bases). The CDR3 is 14 residues long. The V end lost 7 bases, the J end lost 5 bases, and 18 bases lay between the germline ends. From germline, CDR1 is MNHNS and CDR2 SASEGT. The CDR3 loop is CASTASLGPNEQYF. The CDR3 coding sequence is TGTGCCAGCACTGCCTCCTTGGGGCCGAACGAGCAGTACTTC.

V gene TRBV7-9 combines with J gene TRBJ2-2; 9 bases are shared with TRBD2. The CDR3 runs to 17 residues. The V gene end was trimmed by 2 bases and the J gene end by 6 bases; junction bases not matched to a gene: 10. Looked up from germline, CDR1 is SEHNR and CDR2 is FQNEAQ (reference sequence). CDR3 nucleotides: TGTGCCAGCAGCTTACGTGGCGGGAGGGCCCCAGCCGGGGAGCTGTTTTTT. This sequence encodes CASSLRGGRAPAGELFF.

In this sample, this clonotype turned up many times. J is TRBJ1-5 and V is TRBV19; D is unclear. The CDR3 contains 15 residues. The germline V gene encodes CDR1 LNHDA and CDR2 SQIVND (reference sequence). V was shortened by 1 base and J by 2 bases, with 9 bases between the two germline ends. CDR3 protein: CASSIVAGGNQPQHF. The CDR3 DNA sequence: TGTGCCAGTAGTATAGTTGCCGGGGGCAATCAGCCCCAGCATTTT.

This clonotype is a singleton in its sample. The genes are TRBV9 and TRBJ2-3; perhaps D is TRBD1 or TRBD2 (5 bases each). V was cut by 0 bases and J by 6 bases, with 17 bases left in between. This CDR3 is 16 amino acids long. Germline assignment: CDR1 SGDLS and CDR2 YYNGEE. The CDR3 nucleotides read TGTGCCAGCAGCGTAGGTAGTGGGGGTAGTATGGATACGCAGTATTTT. Its protein product is CASSVGSGGSMDTQYF.

The chain couples TRBV10-3 to TRBJ1-2; 8 nucleotides agree with TRBD1. CDR3 length: 14 amino acids. The ends lost 0 bases at V and 4 bases at J; junction bases unmatched: 1. Per germline, CDR1 ENHRY and CDR2 SYGVKD. CDR3 in amino acids: CAISESDRGYGYTF. The CDR3 DNA follows: TGTGCCATCAGTGAGTCCGACAGGGGCTATGGCTACACCTTC.

This clonotype appeared many times. This sequence joins TRBV5-1 and TRBJ2-1; tentative D call: TRBD2 (6 bases). Germline-derived CDR1 and CDR2 are SGHRS and YFSETQ. Deletions cut 4 bases from V and 4 bases from J, with 12 bases between. This CDR3 is 14 amino acids long. The CDR3 coding sequence is TGCGCCAGCAGCGTCGGGACTCTATACAATGAGCAGTTCTTC. Protein product: CASSVGTLYNEQFF.

On this clonotype itself: A much bigger clone sits one base away, suggesting this may be a read error. The CDR3 loop is CAGSLLTGIETQYF. The CDR3 DNA follows: TGTGCCGGCAGCTTGCTTACAGGGATTGAGACCCAGTACTTC. This sequence joins TRBV5-4 and TRBJ2-5; tentative D call: TRBD1 (6 bases). The CDR3 runs 14 residues. CDR1 SGHNT and CDR2 YYREEE come from the germline V gene (reference sequence).

This clonotype has at least ten counts. This chain uses TRBV19 with TRBJ2-7; no reliable D call. Trimming left V 3 bases short and J 5 bases short, with 17 bases between. This CDR3 is 15 amino acids long. From germline, CDR1 is LNHDA and CDR2 SQIVND (reference sequence). The CDR3 nucleotides are TGTGCCAGTAGTATTGCGGCTTCCCCCGAGGACGAGCAGTACTTC. This gives the protein CASSIAASPEDEQYF.

This clonotype was seen at least ten times. V usage is TRBV7-3 and J usage is TRBJ2-3; 10 nucleotides line up with TRBD2. Germline lookup yields CDR1 SGHTA and CDR2 FQGTGA. The CDR3 totals 15 residues. The ends lost 2 bases at V and 2 bases at J; junction bases unmatched: 1. CDR3 residues: CASSLGLADTDTQYF. DNA for the CDR3: TGTGCCAGCAGCTTAGGACTAGCGGACACAGATACGCAGTATTTT.

As concerns this clonotype: A much larger clone is a single base away; this may be a read error. V usage is TRBV10-3 and J usage is TRBJ2-2; D call uncertain. The germline gives CDR1 ENHRY, CDR2 SYGVKD. With 11 bases removed from V and 1 base from J, the gap between germline ends came to 11 bases. The CDR3 extends over 13 amino acids. CDR3 residues: CAGSDVNTGELFF. In DNA, the CDR3 is TGTGCCGGCAGTGACGTGAACACCGGGGAGCTGTTTTTT.

The rearrangement links TRBV5-1 to TRBJ2-2, with 7 nucleotides matching TRBD1. Trimming at V came to 4 bases and at J to 9 bases, leaving 6 bases not matched to a gene. The CDR3 is 13 residues long. The germline V gene has CDR1 SGHRS and CDR2 YFSETQ. The CDR3 bases are TGCGCCAGCAGCCCGACAGGGACCCGGGAGCTGTTTTTT. As protein: CASSPTGTRELFF.

The chain employs TRBV20-1 and TRBJ1-1; D ambiguous. Germline values: CDR1 DFQATT, CDR2 SNEGSKA (reference sequence). Trimming left V 5 bases short and J 5 bases short, with 9 bases between. This CDR3 spans 11 amino acids. The CDR3 loop reads CSAEAWTEAFF. CDR3 sequence (DNA): TGCAGTGCTGAGGCCTGGACTGAAGCTTTCTTT.

This clonotype was seen a single time. V and J are TRBV7-8 and TRBJ2-3, with D unclear. The CDR3 has 12 amino acids. Trimming stripped 6 bases from V and 1 base from J, with 5 bases between. CDR1 and CDR2 (germline): SGHVS, FQNEAQ. CDR3 residues: CASSGGTDTQYF. CDR3 sequence (DNA): TGTGCCAGCAGTGGAGGCACAGATACGCAGTATTTT. Full variable domain (outside the CDR3, taken from reference TRBV7-8 and TRBJ2-3): GAGVSQSPRYKVAKRGQDVALRCDPISGHVSLFWYQQALGQGPEFLTYFQNEAQLDKSGLPSDRFFAERPEGSVSTLKIQRTQQEDSAVYLCASSGGTDTQYFGPGTRLTVL.

This clonotype showed up many times. The rearrangement joins TRBV7-2 to TRBJ2-7; no reliable D call. Trimming removed 1 base at V and 2 bases at J, with 9 bases between. The CDR3 is made up of 14 amino acids. Looked up from germline, CDR1 is SGHTA and CDR2 is FQGNSA. Written as DNA, the CDR3 is TGTGCCAGCAGCTTAGAACAGTCCCCCTACGAGCAGTACTTC. Its protein is CASSLEQSPYEQYF.

This clonotype was counted at least ten times. CDR3 sequence reads: CASMVRTRGDEKLFF. Here the CDR3 DNA reads TGTGCCAGTATGGTTCGGACAAGGGGGGATGAAAAACTGTTTTTT. This chain joins TRBV19 and TRBJ1-4, with TRBD1 as a possible D gene (6 bases). V lost 7 bases and J lost 6, with 18 bases in between. Germline V gene lookup returns CDR1 LNHDA and CDR2 SQIVND (reference sequence). This CDR3 has 15 amino acids.

This clonotype was observed at least ten times. V gene TRBV12-3 or TRBV12-4 combines with J gene TRBJ2-7; tentative D call: TRBD2 (6 bases). V was pared by 3 bases and J by 4 bases, with 13 bases between. CDR3 length equals 14 residues. CDR3 coding DNA: TGTGCCAGCAGTTTGTCGGGAGAGACGTACGAGCAGTACTTC. Protein product: CASSLSGETYEQYF.

There are a few counts of this clonotype. The rearrangement joins TRBV25-1 to TRBJ1-4, with TRBD1 as a possible D gene (5 bases). V lost 5 bases and J 2 bases, leaving 12 bases between the germline ends. Germline V gene sequence: CDR1 MGHDK, CDR2 SYGVNS. The CDR3 contains 15 residues. In DNA form, the CDR3 reads TGTGCCAGCAGTTTCGGCGGGGGGACTAATGAAAAACTGTTTTTT. Its protein product is CASSFGGGTNEKLFF.

The chain links TRBV4-2 to TRBJ2-7, with TRBD1 as a possible D gene (6 bases). This CDR3 region has 15 residues. Trimming stripped 0 bases from V and 2 bases from J, with 11 bases between. Germline loops: CDR1 LGHNA, CDR2 YNFKEQ. The CDR3 loop reads CASSQEGRGAYEQYF. The CDR3 DNA reads TGTGCCAGCAGCCAAGAGGGCAGGGGCGCCTACGAGCAGTACTTC.

The CDR3, as DNA: TGTGCCATCAGGACGGACGGCGGCTACACCTTC. This sequence encodes CAIRTDGGYTF. The J gene is TRBJ1-2, the V gene TRBV10-3; D not resolved. V was clipped by 6 bases and J by 8 bases, with 10 bases between them. The CDR3 totals 11 residues. Germline CDR1 and CDR2: ENHRY and SYGVKD.

This clonotype has only a few counts. CDR3 in DNA: TGTGCCAGCAGTGGCCGGACAGGGACCCGCACAGATACGCAGTATTTT. Its protein product is CASSGRTGTRTDTQYF. The chain recombines TRBV6-1 with TRBJ2-3; 8 nucleotides agree with TRBD1. The CDR3 covers 16 residues. The trim removed 4 bases at V and 1 base at J, leaving 7 bases unmatched. The germline gives CDR1 MNHNS, CDR2 SASEGT.

This clonotype was picked up many times. The rearrangement joins TRBV28 to TRBJ2-1; 10 nucleotides match TRBD2. V lost 5 bases, J lost 7 bases, and 11 bases stayed unmatched. The CDR3 is 16 amino acids. Germline CDR1 reads MDHEN; CDR2 reads SYDVKM. CDR3 nucleotides: TGTGCCAGCAGTCAACTAGCGGGACTTAGCCTGAATGAGCAGTTCTTC. Translation: CASSQLAGLSLNEQFF.